What follows is one T cell receptor beta chain and its context. As yet, its antigen is unknown. The sample comes from a study of T cells expressing NK-cell markers. About the study: With respect to HCMV, most of the eight sequenced donors were seropositive, and one was seronegative.

CDR3 length: 12 amino acids. General study results and limits: Whether expanded NKG2C-expressing T cell clones recognize HCMV is unknown. About 1.0-7.5% of CD8+ T cells in about 6 donors belonged to dominant NKG2C+ clonotypes.

Production of TCR beta cDNA relied on 5'RACE template switching with UMIs. TCRdb reprocessed the 5' RACE reads and keeps a single row for each CDR3 protein, giving no DNA. The table lists about 150,000 distinct CDR3 sequences. The chain joins TRBV12-3 or TRBV12-4 to TRBJ1-4; the TCRdb D gene call, TRBD1, has no DNA to confirm it. The source is a woman in her 50s in good health. The sequencing input was blood T cells: a sorted CD56 or NKG2C T cell subset, CD4+ or CD8+ T cells, or bulk PBMC T cells (not recorded which). CDR3 protein: CASSMSSNELFF.